These 32 T cell receptor beta chains were all obtained from the same sample, sequenced in a study of shared clonotypes between healthy human individuals. TCRdb's table, derived via immunoSEQ multiplex PCR, lists solely in-frame clones and lacks some. The table lists 300,000 to 400,000 clones, about 74% of them singletons, with 10% in the top ten. The material sequenced was memory CD4+ T cells sorted from blood. The subset: CD45RA-negative fraction. The source is a man aged 25 to 45 in good health.

This clone came up a few times. The CDR3 DNA reads TGCGCCAGCAGCTTGAATAGCGGGAGGGTCGACGAGCAGTACTTC. Translation: CASSLNSGRVDEQYF. This chain joins TRBV5-1 and TRBJ2-7; 11 bases are shared with TRBD2. CDR3 length equals 15 residues. The germline V gene encodes CDR1 SGHRS and CDR2 YFSETQ. J lost 5 bases, V lost 1 base, and 5 bases had no gene match.

The chain recombines TRBV10-3 with TRBJ2-2, with TRBD2 identical over 10 bases. Germline assignment: CDR1 ENHRY and CDR2 SYGVKD. This CDR3 has 14 residues. J lost 4 bases, V lost 4 bases, and 0 bases had no gene match. CDR3 region: CAISGLAGTGELFF. In DNA, the CDR3 is TGTGCCATCAGTGGACTAGCGGGCACCGGGGAGCTGTTTTTT.

On this clone: The junction does not match germline at one end; this may be a read error. The chain carries TRBV7-7 and TRBJ2-1; 10 nucleotides align to TRBD2. This CDR3 has 17 amino acids. Germline assignment: CDR1 SSHAT and CDR2 FNYEAQ (reference sequence). CDR3 residues: CASSLAGRTSGYNEQFF. The DNA for the CDR3 is TGTGCTAGCAGCTTAGCGGGAAGGACTAGCGGTTACAATGAGCAGTTCTTC.

This clone was detected once. The chain recombines TRBV30 with TRBJ1-1, with 7 bases fitting TRBD1. The germline V gene encodes CDR1 GTSNPN and CDR2 SVGIG (reference sequence). This CDR3 region has 13 residues. J lost 1 base, V lost 5 bases, and 4 bases had no gene match. CDR3 bases: TGTGCCTGGGGGGGACAGTGGAACACTGAAGCTTTCTTT. This translates into CAWGGQWNTEAFF.

The chain has TRBV5-4 and TRBJ2-7, with D possibly TRBD1 on 6 matching bases. Trimming removed 2 bases from V and 3 bases from J, with 15 bases in between. CDR1 and CDR2 (germline): SGHNT, YYREEE (reference sequence). The CDR3 runs to 15 residues. As DNA, the CDR3 is TGTGCCAGCAGCTTACAGGGAAGAAGCTACTACGAGCAGTACTTC. Protein sequence: CASSLQGRSYYEQYF.

V gene TRBV6-5 combines with J gene TRBJ2-3, with D uncertain. Deletions cut 0 bases from V and 2 bases from J, with 9 bases between. The CDR3 has 15 residues. Per germline, CDR1 MNHEY and CDR2 SVGAGI. The CDR3 DNA reads as TGTGCCAGCAGTTACTCCGGGTCGAACACAGATACGCAGTATTTT. This codes for CASSYSGSNTDTQYF.

Concerning this clone: Germline and junction disagree at one end, which may indicate a read error. V usage is TRBV7-2 and J usage is TRBJ2-7; D is perhaps TRBD2 (6 bases). Germline-derived CDR1 and CDR2 are SGHTA and FQGNSA. The CDR3 consists of 15 residues. This CDR3 reads CASSLADLPGSEKYF. CDR3 nucleotide sequence: TGTGCCAGCAGCTTAGCCGATCTCCCCGGGAGCGAGAAGTACTTC.

V usage is TRBV18 and J usage is TRBJ1-2, with D unclear. CDR3 length: 13 residues. Germline lookup yields CDR1 KGHSH and CDR2 LQKENI. V shed 2 bases and J shed 2 bases, with 6 bases lying between them. The chain's CDR3 is CASSPSVNYGYTF. The CDR3 nucleotides read TGTGCCAGCTCACCATCGGTCAACTATGGCTACACCTTC. The variable domain in full, completed from reference TRBV18 and TRBJ1-2, reads NAGVMQNPRHLVRRRGQEARLRCSPMKGHSHVYWYRQLPEEGLKFMVYLQKENIIDESGMPKERFSAEFPKEGPSILRIQQVVRGDSAAYFCASSPSVNYGYTFGSGTRLTVV.

The chain links TRBV6-6 to TRBJ2-7, with no clear D. This CDR3 is 11 amino acids long. V was pared by 6 bases and J by 3 bases, with 6 bases between. The V gene's germline CDR1 is MNHNY and CDR2 SVGAGI (reference sequence). The CDR3 DNA reads as TGTGCCAGCAGAGCTAGCTACGAGCAGTACTTC. This sequence encodes CASRASYEQYF.

The rearrangement links TRBV5-1 to TRBJ2-7; TRBD2 is a possible D gene (5 bases). The CDR3 totals 14 residues. Germline CDR1 and CDR2: SGHRS and YFSETQ. Trimming removed 5 bases from V and 3 bases from J, with 15 bases in between. CDR3 protein: CASSLGPGSYEQYF. DNA for the CDR3: TGCGCCAGCAGTCTGGGCCCTGGGAGCTACGAGCAGTACTTC.

The V gene is TRBV2, the J gene TRBJ1-2, with 8 bases that match TRBD1. V shed 9 bases and J 2 bases; nucleotides not matched to a gene: 8. The CDR3 runs to 14 residues. CDR1 is SNHLY and CDR2 is FYNNEI in the germline V gene. In DNA form, the CDR3 reads TGTGCCAGTCTGACAGGGGAGGGAAACTATGGCTACACCTTC. Translated: CASLTGEGNYGYTF.

This clone was recorded at least ten times. CDR3 in amino acids: CASSSERESFNEQFF. DNA of the CDR3: TGTGCCAGCAGCTCAGAGCGGGAGAGTTTCAATGAGCAGTTCTTC. J is TRBJ2-1 and V is TRBV7-6, with TRBD2 identical over 8 bases. V shed 4 bases and J 6 bases; nucleotides not matched to a gene: 8. The CDR3 length is 15 residues. Germline V gene sequence: CDR1 SGHVS, CDR2 FNYEAQ. Drawing the rest from reference TRBV7-6 and TRBJ2-1, the complete variable domain is GAGVSQSPRYKVTKRGQDVALRCDPISGHVSLYWYRQALGQGPEFLTYFNYEAQQDKSGLPNDRFSAERPEGSISTLTIQRTEQRDSAMYRCASSSERESFNEQFFGPGTRLTVL.

This clone occurred a few times. The germline gene is not matched at one end of the junction; a read error may be the cause. The CDR3 sequence: CAWSAYLAAIF. CDR3 nucleotides: TGTGCCTGGAGTGCCTACCTAGCTGCCATCTTT. V gene TRBV30 combines with J gene TRBJ1-1; D gene uncertain. Germline lookup yields CDR1 GTSNPN and CDR2 SVGIG (reference sequence). CDR3 length: 11 residues.

The chain has TRBV14 and TRBJ1-2; D gene unclear. V lost 1 base and J 4 bases, leaving 13 bases between the germline ends. The CDR3 loop spans 15 amino acids. Germline assignment: CDR1 SGHDN and CDR2 FVKESK. The CDR3 coding sequence is TGTGCCAGCAGCCAAGGAGGACCGGCGGGCTATGGCTACACCTTC. As protein: CASSQGGPAGYGYTF.

This sequence joins TRBV11-1 and TRBJ2-5; 7 nucleotides line up with TRBD1. The CDR3 is 13 residues long. Per germline, CDR1 SGHAT and CDR2 FQDESV (reference sequence). Trimming took 6 bases from V and 5 from J; bases not matched to a gene: 6. The CDR3 reads CASSFDRDETQYF. The CDR3 DNA follows: TGTGCCAGCAGTTTTGACAGGGATGAGACCCAGTACTTC.

The CDR3 sequence: CASSLGGTDTQYF. CDR3 in DNA: TGTGCCAGCAGCCTCGGCGGCACAGATACGCAGTATTTT. V and J are TRBV14 and TRBJ2-3; D not resolved. CDR1 SGHDN and CDR2 FVKESK come from the germline V gene. V was pared by 4 bases and J by 1 base, with 6 bases between. CDR3 length: 13 residues.

As for this clone: A much larger clone sits a single nucleotide away, making a read error possible. The rearrangement links TRBV11-2 to TRBJ2-7; D is possibly TRBD2 (5 bases). V was cut by 3 bases and J by 4 bases, with 7 bases left in between. This CDR3 is built from 12 residues. The germline gives CDR1 SGHAT, CDR2 FQNNGV. Here the CDR3 reads CASSFGEYEQYF. As DNA, the CDR3 is TGTGCCAGCAGCTTCGGGGAGTACGAGCAGTACTTC. The full variable domain, rest sourced from reference TRBV11-2 and TRBJ2-7, is EAGVAQSPRYKIIEKRQSVAFWCNPISGHATLYWYQQILGQGPKLLIQFQNNGVVDDSQLPKDRFSAERLKGVDSTLKIQPAKLEDSAVYLCASSFGEYEQYFGPGTRLTVT.

The chain recombines TRBV15 with TRBJ2-7, with a weak D call TRBD1 (6 bases). Germline V gene lookup returns CDR1 LNHNV and CDR2 YYDKDF (reference sequence). The CDR3 covers 16 residues. V lost 6 bases to trimming and J lost 3 bases, with 21 bases between them. In DNA form, the CDR3 reads TGTGCCACCAGTCCCCCGTGGCAGGGGCGTTACTACGAGCAGTACTTC. Translation: CATSPPWQGRYYEQYF.

The chain joins TRBV11-2 to TRBJ1-1; the D is unclear. The CDR3 covers 11 residues. CDR1 SGHAT and CDR2 FQNNGV come from the germline V gene. V lost 5 bases and J 9 bases, leaving 10 bases between the germline ends. The CDR3: CASSLQKQAFF. The CDR3 DNA reads TGTGCCAGCAGCCTTCAAAAGCAAGCTTTCTTT.

This clone was detected many times. This chain uses TRBV18 with TRBJ1-2; possible D gene TRBD1, 6 bases. CDR1 and CDR2 from the germline V gene are KGHSH and LQKENI. V was pared by 2 bases and J by 6 bases, with 13 bases between. The length of the CDR3 is 14 residues. CDR3: CASSPNQQGNGYTF. Written as DNA, the CDR3 is TGTGCCAGCTCACCAAATCAGCAGGGGAATGGCTACACCTTC. The full variable domain, with the rest looked up from reference TRBV18 and TRBJ1-2, is NAGVMQNPRHLVRRRGQEARLRCSPMKGHSHVYWYRQLPEEGLKFMVYLQKENIIDESGMPKERFSAEFPKEGPSILRIQQVVRGDSAAYFCASSPNQQGNGYTFGSGTRLTVV.

The J gene is TRBJ1-2, the V gene TRBV1. TRBV1 is designated a pseudogene. This CDR3 has 16 amino acids. Written as DNA, the CDR3 is TGCACCAGCAGAACTCGGGGTGTGCGAAAGACCTATGGCTACACCTTC. Translating it yields CTSRTRGVRKTYGYTF.

The J gene is TRBJ2-5, the V gene TRBV10-1; unclear D gene. This CDR3 contains 13 residues. V gave up 3 bases and J gave up 0 bases, with 5 bases separating them. Germline V gene lookup returns CDR1 WNHNN and CDR2 SYGVQD (reference sequence). The CDR3: CASSDSYQETQYF. CDR3 coding DNA: TGCGCCAGCAGTGACTCCTACCAAGAGACCCAGTACTTC.

The V call is TRBV28, the J call TRBJ1-2, with TRBD1 identical over 7 bases. The CDR3 loop spans 14 amino acids. The germline V gene encodes CDR1 MDHEN and CDR2 SYDVKM. Unmatched junction bases numbered 2, after V lost 2 bases and J lost 2 bases. Here the CDR3 reads CASSLGGQNYGYTF. DNA of the CDR3: TGTGCCAGCAGTTTAGGGGGACAGAACTATGGCTACACCTTC.

The chain links TRBV7-9 to TRBJ2-1; no clear D gene. Germline assignment: CDR1 SEHNR and CDR2 FQNEAQ (reference sequence). The CDR3 is made up of 17 amino acids. V was clipped by 5 bases and J by 0 bases, with 17 bases between them. As DNA, the CDR3 is TGTGCCAGCAGCCCCCCTCCGGGCAGACCCTCCTACAATGAGCAGTTCTTC. The encoded protein is CASSPPPGRPSYNEQFF.

CDR3 region: CASSLVPDRGQETQYF. CDR3 DNA sequence: TGTGCCAGCAGCTTAGTTCCGGACAGGGGCCAAGAGACCCAGTACTTC. V is TRBV7-3 and J is TRBJ2-5; 9 bases match TRBD1. The CDR3 covers 16 residues. After removal of 2 bases from V and 1 base from J, the junction contained 5 bases not matched to a gene. The V gene's germline CDR1 is SGHTA and CDR2 FQGTGA.

The V and J genes are TRBV2 and TRBJ2-5; 8 bases agree with TRBD1. CDR3 length equals 15 residues. J was trimmed by 5 bases and V by 5 bases; bases with no gene match: 10. CDR1 is SNHLY, CDR2 FYNNEI, per germline. The CDR3 sequence is CASSPSGQVGETQYF. The CDR3 nucleotides are TGTGCCAGCAGTCCCTCGGGACAGGTGGGGGAGACCCAGTACTTC.

This chain's CDR3 is CASTRVKQSPNQPQHF. DNA for the CDR3: TGTGCCAGCACCCGGGTGAAGCAGTCGCCCAATCAGCCCCAGCATTTT. The chain uses TRBV21-1 and TRBJ1-5. TRBV21-1 has pseudogene status. The CDR3 is made up of 16 amino acids.

This clone was counted a few times. The rearrangement joins TRBV18 to TRBJ1-2, with a tentative D call TRBD1 (5 bases). The CDR3 extends over 14 amino acids. V was pared by 3 bases and J by 11 bases, with 19 bases between. CDR1 is KGHSH, CDR2 LQKENI, per germline. The CDR3 loop reads CASSPSGRESDYTF. CDR3 coding DNA: TGTGCCAGCTCACCGTCGGGCAGGGAGAGTGATTACACCTTC.

The V gene is TRBV14, the J gene TRBJ2-4, with a weak D call TRBD1 (6 bases). Trimming stripped 1 base from V and 8 bases from J, with 15 bases between. Germline CDR1 SGHDN, CDR2 FVKESK. The CDR3 loop spans 15 amino acids. In nucleotides, the CDR3 is TGTGCCAGCAGCCAAGGTTGGGGGCTGTTTGACATTCAGTACTTC. This translates into CASSQGWGLFDIQYF.

This rearrangement joins TRBV27 to TRBJ1-5; TRBD1 agrees at 8 bases. Trimming cost V 6 bases and J 6 bases; bases outside gene matches: 7. The germline CDR1 and CDR2 sequences are MNHEY and SMNVEV (reference sequence). This CDR3 has 14 residues. The CDR3 sequence is CASSPTGVGQPQHF. Here the CDR3 DNA reads TGTGCCAGCAGCCCGACAGGGGTAGGTCAGCCCCAGCATTTT.

The chain joins TRBV7-8 to TRBJ1-3; the D is unclear. This CDR3 is 13 amino acids long. Germline assignment: CDR1 SGHVS and CDR2 FQNEAQ. V was cut by 2 bases and J by 9 bases, with 11 bases left in between. For the CDR3, the DNA is TGTGCCAGCAGCTTATCCAGGCTACGCACCATATATTTT. Its translation is CASSLSRLRTIYF.

In its sample, this clone was seen many times. V gene TRBV10-3 combines with J gene TRBJ2-7; possibly TRBD1 for D (6 bases). The CDR3 extends over 14 amino acids. Deletions cut 5 bases from V and 1 base from J, with 12 bases between. Germline assignment: CDR1 ENHRY and CDR2 SYGVKD. CDR3: CAISKTGRSYEQYF. For the CDR3, the DNA is TGTGCCATCAGTAAAACAGGGAGATCCTACGAGCAGTACTTC.